This T cell receptor beta chain was retrieved from a study of T cell responses to AZD1222 COVID-19 vaccine. Some clones are missing from TCRdb's copy, which holds only in-frame ones; the method was immunoSEQ multiplex PCR. The sample records about 73,000 clones, 89% being singletons. Turning to this clone: The antigen is not known.

The study pooled second doses at about 4 or about 12 weeks. Whole-study findings and limits: Spike-specific TCR breadth and depth grew following two AZD1222 doses.

V lost 3 bases to trimming and J lost 5 bases; unmatched junction nucleotides: 5. This CDR3 comprises 15 residues. The germline V gene encodes CDR1 DFQATT and CDR2 SNEGSKA (reference sequence). Here the sequenced sample was peripheral blood, taken 28 days after the second AZD1222 dose. The chain links TRBV20-1 to TRBJ2-3; TRBD2 aligns across 13 bases. This TCR was recovered from an adult who received the AZD1222 COVID-19 vaccine. The CDR3 DNA reads TGCAGTGCTAGTGGACTAGCGGGAGTTGGAGATACGCAGTATTTT. It encodes CSASGLAGVGDTQYF.